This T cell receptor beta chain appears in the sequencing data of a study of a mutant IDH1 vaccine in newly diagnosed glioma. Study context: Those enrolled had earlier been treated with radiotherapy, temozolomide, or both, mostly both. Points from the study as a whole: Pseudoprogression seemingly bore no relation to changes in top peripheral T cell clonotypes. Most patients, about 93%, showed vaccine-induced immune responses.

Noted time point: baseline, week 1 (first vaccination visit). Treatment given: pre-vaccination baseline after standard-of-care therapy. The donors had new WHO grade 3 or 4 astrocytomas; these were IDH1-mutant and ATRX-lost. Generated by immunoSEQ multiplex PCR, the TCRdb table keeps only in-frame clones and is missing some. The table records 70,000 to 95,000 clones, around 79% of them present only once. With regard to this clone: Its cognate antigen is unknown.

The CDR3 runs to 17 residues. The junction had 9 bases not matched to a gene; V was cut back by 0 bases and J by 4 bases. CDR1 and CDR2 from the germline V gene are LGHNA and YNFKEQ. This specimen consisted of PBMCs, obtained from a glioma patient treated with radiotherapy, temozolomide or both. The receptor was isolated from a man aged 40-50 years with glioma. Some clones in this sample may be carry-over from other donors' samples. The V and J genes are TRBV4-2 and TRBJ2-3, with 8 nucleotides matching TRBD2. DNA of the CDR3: TGTGCCAGCAGCCAAGATACGCCGCGGGGGGTCGCAGATACGCAGTATTTT. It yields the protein CASSQDTPRGVADTQYF.